Each of the 22 T cell receptor beta chains below was sequenced from the same sample in a study of Ad26.COV2.S vaccination and SARS-CoV-2 variants. The treatment is: about 20 received Ad26.COV2.S at low or high dose, single or two shots; roughly five received placebo; per-sample allocation not given. It was on day 63 after the first vaccine or placebo injection that samples were taken. Produced via immunoSEQ multiplex PCR; TCRdb's table is partial and in-frame only. The profile shows 300,000 to 350,000 clones, roughly nine tenths of them singletons. The sample consisted of peripheral blood, taken in a trial of Ad26.COV2.S vaccine versus placebo. The source of these receptors is a person aged 18 to 59 who received the Ad26.COV2.S COVID-19 vaccine or a placebo.

The chain carries TRBV3-1 (or the pseudogene TRBV3-2) and TRBJ2-5; either TRBD1 or TRBD2 may fit D (5 bases each). V lost 4 bases, J lost 1 base, and 10 bases lay in between. The CDR3 has 14 amino acids. Germline V CDR1 and CDR2: LGHDT, YNNKEL (reference sequence). CDR3 residues: CASSPSGTQETQYF. DNA of the CDR3: TGTGCCAGCAGCCCCTCCGGGACCCAAGAGACCCAGTACTTC.

This clone was observed a single time. The chain combines TRBV5-5 with TRBJ1-5, with TRBD1 as a possible D gene (5 bases). The CDR3 covers 14 residues. Germline V gene data show CDR1 as SGHKS and CDR2 as YYEKEE (reference sequence). V dropped 4 bases and J dropped 7 bases, with 15 bases sitting between them. CDR3 DNA sequence: TGTGCCAGCAGCCGGGGGGGAGGAAAACAGCCCCAGCATTTT. Residues: CASSRGGGKQPQHF.

The chain couples TRBV24-1 to TRBJ1-1; maybe TRBD1 (5 bases). The CDR3 is 15 residues long. V gave up 7 bases and J gave up 3 bases, with 17 bases separating them. Per the germline V gene, CDR1 is KGHDR and CDR2 is SFDVKD. The CDR3 is CATRAGSMGDTEAFF. CDR3 in DNA: TGTGCCACCAGGGCAGGGTCCATGGGGGACACTGAAGCTTTCTTT.

The gene calls are TRBV9 and TRBJ2-5; TRBD2 matches at 12 bases. CDR3 length: 17 amino acids. Trimming took 4 bases from V and 4 from J; bases not matched to a gene: 11. From germline, CDR1 is SGDLS and CDR2 YYNGEE. CDR3 bases: TGTGCCAGCAGCCACCCCCGGGCTAGCGGGGGGGCAGAGACCCAGTACTTC. Translating gives CASSHPRASGGAETQYF. The full variable domain, completed using reference TRBV9 and TRBJ2-5, is DSGVTQTPKHLITATGQRVTLRCSPRSGDLSVYWYQQSLDQGLQFLIQYYNGEERAKGNILERFSAQQFPDLHSELNLSSLELGDSALYFCASSHPRASGGAETQYFGPGTRLLVL.

The genes are TRBV5-4 and TRBJ2-2; D gene ambiguous. The germline V gene has CDR1 SGHNT and CDR2 YYREEE (reference sequence). This CDR3 is built from 13 residues. The CDR3 here is CVQHQQNTGELFF. CDR3 nucleotides: TGTGTCCAGCACCAGCAGAACACCGGGGAGCTGTTTTTT. Variable domain in full (rest from reference TRBV5-4 and TRBJ2-2): ETGVTQSPTHLIKTRGQQVTLRCSSQSGHNTVSWYQQALGQGPQFIFQYYREEENGRGNFPPRFSGLQFPNYSSELNVNALELDDSALYLCVQHQQNTGELFFGEGSRLTVL.

The V gene is TRBV5-1, the J gene TRBJ1-2; 11 nucleotides line up with TRBD1. The CDR3 runs 13 residues. Germline CDR1 and CDR2: SGHRS and YFSETQ. Germline trimming cut 7 bases from V and 3 bases from J; bases unmatched to any gene: 2. The CDR3 DNA reads as TGCGCCAGCCGGGGACAGGGGGACTATGGCTACACCTTC. Its translation is CASRGQGDYGYTF.

The chain links TRBV4-2 to TRBJ1-5; D not resolved. The CDR3 runs to 15 residues. Trimming removed 0 bases from V and 0 bases from J, with 6 bases in between. Germline V lookup: CDR1 LGHNA, CDR2 YNFKEQ. CDR3 DNA: TGTGCCAGCAGCCAAGATCTGGCTAGCAATCAGCCCCAGCATTTT. This gives the protein CASSQDLASNQPQHF.

This sequence joins TRBV11-1 and TRBJ2-1; 10 nucleotides agree with TRBD2. The trim removed 5 bases at V and 4 bases at J, leaving 2 bases unmatched. The CDR3 has 14 residues. Germline CDR1 reads SGHAT; CDR2 reads FQDESV (reference sequence). DNA for the CDR3: TGTGCCAGCAGCCTGACTAGCGGGTACAATGAGCAGTTCTTC. This codes for CASSLTSGYNEQFF.

The V gene is TRBV6-5, the J gene TRBJ1-5; D possibly corresponds to TRBD1 (5 bases). The ends were cut back, 6 bases at V and 3 bases at J, with 12 bases in the middle. Germline V gives CDR1 MNHEY, CDR2 SVGAGI. The CDR3 sequence is 14 residues long. Written as DNA, the CDR3 is TGTGCCAGCAGCTCCGGGACGGCCAATCAGCCCCAGCATTTT. Residues: CASSSGTANQPQHF.

This sequence joins TRBV2 and TRBJ2-3; 8 bases match TRBD1. Unmatched junction bases numbered 6, after V lost 3 bases and J lost 1 base. This CDR3 contains 16 residues. Germline V gene sequence: CDR1 SNHLY, CDR2 FYNNEI. As DNA, the CDR3 is TGTGCCAGCAGTGACAACAGGGGGGCCCGCACAGATACGCAGTATTTT. Translation: CASSDNRGARTDTQYF.

The V and J genes are TRBV5-6 and TRBJ2-4; 9 bases are a match to TRBD1. CDR3 size: 17 residues. Losses at the gene ends were 3 bases for V and 1 base for J; bases not matched to a gene: 8. Germline-derived CDR1 and CDR2 are SGHDT and YYEEEE. The CDR3 bases are TGTGCCAGCAGCTCTCCCACAGGGGGCGCGGCCAAAAACATTCAGTACTTC. This gives the protein CASSSPTGGAAKNIQYF. The variable domain in full, completed from reference TRBV5-6 and TRBJ2-4, reads DAGVTQSPTHLIKTRGQQVTLRCSPKSGHDTVSWYQQALGQGPQFIFQYYEEEERQRGNFPDRFSGHQFPNYSSELNVNALLLGDSALYLCASSSPTGGAAKNIQYFGAGTRLSVL.

The rearrangement links TRBV19 to TRBJ2-3; D unclear. Germline loops: CDR1 LNHDA, CDR2 SQIVND (reference sequence). CDR3 length: 14 amino acids. V lost 10 bases to trimming and J lost 2 bases, with 16 bases between them. Written as DNA, the CDR3 is TGTGCCACCAAACCCCGAAGTGTCACAGATACGCAGTATTTT. Its translation: CATKPRSVTDTQYF.

The chain is built from TRBV6-6 and TRBJ1-2; D unclear. CDR3 length: 14 amino acids. Germline assignment: CDR1 MNHNY and CDR2 SVGAGI (reference sequence). The V end lost 5 bases, the J end lost 4 bases, and 14 bases lay between the germline ends. The CDR3 DNA sequence: TGTGCCAGCAGTCCCGCCATAGGGTCCTATGGCTACACCTTC. Translating gives CASSPAIGSYGYTF.

The CDR3 nucleotides are TGTGCCAGCAGCTCCGCCTGGAGGGTGGACCCTAGCGGGGTCTACGAGCAGTACGTC. Its protein product is CASSSAWRVDPSGVYEQYV. The chain is built from TRBV5-6 and TRBJ2-7; 9 nucleotides align to TRBD2. The V gene end was trimmed by 3 bases and the J gene end by 3 bases; junction bases not matched to a gene: 19. The V gene's germline CDR1 is SGHDT and CDR2 YYEEEE. The CDR3 length is 19 residues.

The rearrangement uses TRBV7-8 and TRBJ2-3; 9 nucleotides align to TRBD1. The CDR3 extends over 16 amino acids. Germline CDR1 is SGHVS and CDR2 is FQNEAQ. V shed 5 bases, J shed 0 bases, and the junction held 6 bases outside the gene matches. Written as DNA, the CDR3 is TGTGCCAGCAGCCCCGGACAGGGGATTAGCACAGATACGCAGTATTTT. This translates into CASSPGQGISTDTQYF.

The chain employs TRBV5-5 and TRBJ2-7; no clear D gene. The length of the CDR3 is 12 residues. Trimming left V 2 bases short and J 6 bases short, with 9 bases between. CDR1 is SGHKS and CDR2 is YYEKEE in the germline V gene (reference sequence). For the CDR3, the DNA is TGTGCCAGCAGCTTAATGAACGGCGAGCAGTACGTC. Protein: CASSLMNGEQYV.

V gene TRBV21-1 combines with J gene TRBJ2-3; TRBD1, the table's D call, was not compared with the DNA. TRBV21-1 is noted as a pseudogene. The CDR3 spans 19 residues. The CDR3 is CASSKVPQFGRVGTDTQYF. CDR3 nucleotides: TGTGCCAGCAGCAAAGTGCCCCAGTTCGGCAGGGTAGGCACAGATACGCAGTATTTT.

This chain links TRBV9 with TRBJ1-2, with D maybe TRBD1 (6 bases). The CDR3 is 14 residues long. With 3 bases removed from V and 7 bases from J, the gap between germline ends came to 16 bases. The germline V gene has CDR1 SGDLS and CDR2 YYNGEE. CDR3 in DNA: TGTGCCAGCAGCGGTGGGCAGGGGTGGTCTGGCTACACCTTC. This encodes CASSGGQGWSGYTF.

V and J are TRBV4-3 and TRBJ1-1; the D is unclear. Trimming took off 4 bases at V and 1 base at J, with 16 bases between the two ends. The CDR3 is 16 residues long. Germline CDR1 LGHNA, CDR2 YSLEER. CDR3 in DNA: TGCGCCAGCAGCCCCGGACTTCGGATGGAGAACACTGAAGCTTTCTTT. It is translated as CASSPGLRMENTEAFF.

The chain employs TRBV6-5 and TRBJ1-5; D ambiguous. Germline assignment: CDR1 MNHEY and CDR2 SVGAGI. V was cut by 5 bases and J by 7 bases, with 9 bases left in between. This CDR3 is 12 amino acids long. For the CDR3, the DNA is TGTGCCAGCAGTCCTTTCGACCAGCCCCAGCATTTT. Encoded protein: CASSPFDQPQHF.

The chain has TRBV9 and TRBJ2-1; D gene uncertain. Germline CDR1 and CDR2: SGDLS and YYNGEE. The V gene lost 0 bases and the J gene lost 4 bases, with 11 bases spanning the gap. The CDR3 is 15 residues long. The CDR3 sequence is CASSVGPGLYNEQFF. CDR3 in DNA: TGTGCCAGCAGCGTAGGACCCGGTTTGTACAATGAGCAGTTCTTC.

V usage is TRBV25-1 and J usage is TRBJ2-5, with D possibly matching TRBD2 (7 bases). CDR1 is MGHDK, CDR2 SYGVNS, per germline. This CDR3 spans 14 amino acids. Trimming took 4 bases from V and 2 from J, leaving 11 bases between them. Written as DNA, the CDR3 is TGTGCCAGCAGTGTCGGGGGGCCTCAAGAGACCCAGTACTTC. Protein: CASSVGGPQETQYF.